Listed below are T cell receptor beta chains from one sample, sequenced in a study of T cells after yellow fever vaccination. TCRdb itself ran the 5' RACE reads through MiXCR, one entry per CDR3 protein. The sample lists around 310,000 distinct CDR3 sequences; approximately 4.5% were seen once. This material consisted of PBMCs, taken 15 days after the yellow fever booster vaccination. The origin of the receptors is a man between 18 and 35 years old who received the YFV17D yellow fever vaccine. Each CDR3 is given with its conserved first and last residue. Each record gives: D gene, J gene, V gene, clone size, CDR3 protein, CDR3 DNA. D genes are given only for firm matches. Rows give clone size only sometimes, using once, few, many, or a class for an expanded clone.

-	TRBJ2-3	TRBV7-9	many	CASSNRAGTQYF	TGTGCCAGCAGCAACAGGGCAGGCACGCAGTATTTT
TRBD1	TRBJ2-6	TRBV6-2/TRBV6-3	many	CASRGTGSFSGANVLTF	TGTGCCAGCAGGGGGACAGGGTCGTTCTCTGGGGCCAACGTCCTGACTTTC
-	TRBJ2-7	TRBV30	many	CAWRLAGSRYEQYF	TGTGCCTGGAGACTTGCGGGGTCCCGCTACGAGCAGTACTTC
TRBD1	TRBJ1-4	TRBV4-3	-	CASSLWSGGPEKLFF	TGCGCCAGCAGCCTTTGGTCAGGGGGCCCTGAAAAACTGTTTTTT
-	TRBJ2-5	TRBV29-1	many	CSVDPLQETQYF	TGCAGCGTTGACCCACTCCAGGAGACCCAGTACTTC
TRBD1	TRBJ1-2	TRBV7-9	few	CASSFWEGAVGYTF	TGTGCCAGCAGCTTTTGGGAGGGGGCTGTTGGCTACACCTTC
TRBD2	TRBJ2-5	TRBV6-6	-	CASSHHPEGGLETQYF	TGTGCCAGCAGTCACCATCCCGAGGGAGGGTTGGAGACCCAGTACTTC
TRBD2	TRBJ2-5	TRBV5-1	few	CASSLGTSGYQETQYF	TGCGCCAGCAGCTTGGGGACTAGCGGGTACCAAGAGACCCAGTACTTC
TRBD1	TRBJ1-1	TRBV7-2	many	CASSRQGNTEAFF	TGTGCCAGCAGCCGACAGGGGAACACTGAAGCTTTCTTT
-	TRBJ2-1	TRBV12-3/TRBV12-4	few	CASSLGDGYNEQFF	TGTGCCAGCAGTTTGGGGGACGGATACAATGAGCAGTTCTTC
TRBD1	TRBJ1-1	TRBV7-9	few	CASSPTGRSSEAFF	TGTGCCAGCAGCCCGACAGGGAGGTCATCTGAAGCTTTCTTT
TRBD2	TRBJ2-3	TRBV5-1	many	CASRNSGFSTDTQYF	TGCGCCAGCAGGAATAGCGGGTTTAGCACAGATACGCAGTATTTT
-	TRBJ1-3	TRBV20-1	many	CSARVVGGGFSGNTIYF	TGCAGTGCTAGAGTCGTGGGAGGGGGGTTCTCTGGAAACACCATATATTTT
-	TRBJ2-4	TRBV20-1	many	CSASRQAPIQYF	TGCAGTGCTAGCAGACAGGCCCCCATTCAGTACTTC
-	TRBJ2-5	TRBV11-2	few	CASSLWTAQETQYF	TGTGCCAGCAGCTTGTGGACAGCACAAGAGACCCAGTACTTC
-	TRBJ1-1	TRBV27	many	CASSLGPGEVYTEAFF	TGTGCCAGCAGTTTAGGGCCAGGGGAGGTGTACACTGAAGCTTTCTTT
-	TRBJ2-1	TRBV11-2	many	CASSPRGDSSYNEQFF	TGTGCCAGCAGCCCGCGGGGGGACAGCTCCTACAATGAGCAGTTCTTC
-	TRBJ1-1	TRBV11-1	few	CASSWRGERVEAFF	TGTGCCAGCAGCTGGAGGGGCGAACGGGTTGAAGCTTTCTTT
-	TRBJ2-5	TRBV9	few	CASSVETTRTQYF	TGTGCCAGCAGCGTAGAGACTACGAGGACCCAGTACTTC
-	TRBJ2-7	TRBV7-8	-	CASSFGGGGQYF	TGTGCCAGCAGCTTCGGTGGTGGCGGGCAGTACTTC
TRBD1	TRBJ2-3	TRBV27	-	CASSLYRGDTDTQYF	TGTGCCAGCAGTTTATACAGGGGGGACACAGATACGCAGTATTTT
-	TRBJ2-7	TRBV7-9	-	CASSDSGRPYEQYF	TGTGCCAGCAGCGATTCGGGGCGCCCCTACGAGCAGTACTTC
-	TRBJ1-1	TRBV5-4	few	CASSLVVYRTSNTEAFF	TGTGCCAGCAGCTTGGTCGTTTATCGGACATCGAACACTGAAGCTTTCTTT
-	TRBJ1-6	TRBV19	few	CGADSPLHF	TGTGGCGCGGATTCACCCCTCCACTTT
-	TRBJ2-2	TRBV24-1	many	CAAGRTDTGELFF	TGTGCCGCTGGGCGGACAGACACCGGGGAGCTGTTTTTT
-	TRBJ1-6	TRBV4-3	few	CASSQDPGPYNSPLHF	TGCGCCAGCAGCCAAGACCCGGGACCGTATAATTCACCCCTCCACTTT
-	TRBJ1-5	TRBV29-1	many	CSVAFGGGNQPQHF	TGCAGCGTTGCGTTCGGAGGGGGGAATCAGCCCCAGCATTTT
TRBD1	TRBJ1-5	TRBV12-3/TRBV12-4	few	CASSGTGGDQPQHF	TGTGCCAGCAGCGGGACAGGGGGCGATCAGCCCCAGCATTTT
-	TRBJ1-2	TRBV5-5	many	CASSLYNRNYGYTF	TGTGCCAGCAGCTTGTATAACCGTAACTATGGCTACACCTTC
TRBD2	TRBJ2-3	TRBV7-9	few	CASSPVGGLKRTDTQYF	TGTGCCAGCAGCCCTGTGGGGGGACTAAAACGTACAGATACGCAGTATTTT
-	TRBJ1-2	TRBV11-2	-	CASNQGSRGYTF	TGTGCCAGCAACCAGGGGTCGCGGGGCTACACCTTC
-	TRBJ1-4	TRBV7-2	many	CASSRLGAGEKLFF	TGTGCCAGCAGCCGCCTGGGGGCCGGCGAAAAACTGTTTTTT
-	TRBJ1-1	TRBV4-3	many	CASSQDRYFTSGAFF	TGCGCCAGCAGCCAAGATAGGTACTTCACCTCGGGAGCTTTCTTT
-	TRBJ2-3	TRBV18	many	CASSPVGEADTQYF	TGTGCCAGCTCACCAGTGGGGGAGGCAGATACGCAGTATTTT
TRBD1	TRBJ1-1	TRBV2	-	CAGRQGPNTEAFF	TGTGCCGGTCGACAGGGACCGAACACTGAAGCTTTCTTT
-	TRBJ1-2	TRBV7-2	few	CASSFTASYGYTF	TGTGCCAGCAGCTTCACAGCCTCCTATGGCTACACCTTC
-	TRBJ1-1	TRBV7-3	many	CASSPSRNAEAFF	TGTGCCAGCAGCCCCTCTCGGAACGCTGAAGCTTTCTTT